The text below deals with one TCR beta chain. This entry belongs to a study of technical replicates of blood from a few donors. The method was immunoSEQ multiplex PCR; TCRdb's version includes in-frame clones alone and lacks a portion of them. The table shows 84,000 or so clones, with roughly 97% occurring only once. Germline CDR1 reads SGHNT; CDR2 reads YENEEA. The CDR3 is 16 amino acids. V dropped 4 bases and J dropped 3 bases, with 19 bases sitting between them. The sequence derives from a human donor in good health. Sequenced sample: T cells isolated from PBMCs. The chain joins TRBV11-3 to TRBJ2-7; D is possibly TRBD1 (6 bases). CDR3 region: CASSSNRQDSIYEQYF. DNA of the CDR3: TGTGCCAGCAGCTCTAATCGACAGGATTCAATCTACGAGCAGTACTTC.